This T cell receptor (beta chain) emerged from a study of glioma-infiltrating T cells. Findings and caveats of the study: Tissue-blood divergence was below expectation in non-neoplastic patients, above in gliomas.

Remarks on this clonotype: Its antigen is as yet unknown. This beta chain was picked up by a library intended for alpha chains and is off target, so its count carries little meaning.

The trim removed 5 bases at V and 9 bases at J, leaving 16 bases unmatched. From germline, CDR1 is MNHNS and CDR2 SASEGT. The CDR3 is 16 residues long. The iRepertoire nested amplicon-rescue multiplex PCR amplified TCR alpha and beta CDR3s from RNA. Tissue mRNA or PBMC total RNA, 100-400 ng, went into one-step reverse transcription and amplification. TCRdb used MiXCR to reprocess the multiplex PCR reads, holding one entry per CDR3 protein. The profile covers 3,000 to 4,000 distinct CDR3 sequences, with approximately 86% appearing a single time and 36% taken by the ten largest. The source material was glioma tissue, nonneoplastic brain tissue, or PBMCs (not recorded which). The TCR sequence derives from a human donor with low-grade glioma or glioblastoma, undergoing nonglioma brain surgery, or in good health (not recorded which). The rearrangement uses TRBV6-1 and TRBJ2-1, with 7 bases that match TRBD2. The DNA for the CDR3 is TGTGCCAGCAGTTCCGTTACTTGGCGGGAGCCAGGTGAGCAGTTCTTC. Amino acids: CASSSVTWREPGEQFF.